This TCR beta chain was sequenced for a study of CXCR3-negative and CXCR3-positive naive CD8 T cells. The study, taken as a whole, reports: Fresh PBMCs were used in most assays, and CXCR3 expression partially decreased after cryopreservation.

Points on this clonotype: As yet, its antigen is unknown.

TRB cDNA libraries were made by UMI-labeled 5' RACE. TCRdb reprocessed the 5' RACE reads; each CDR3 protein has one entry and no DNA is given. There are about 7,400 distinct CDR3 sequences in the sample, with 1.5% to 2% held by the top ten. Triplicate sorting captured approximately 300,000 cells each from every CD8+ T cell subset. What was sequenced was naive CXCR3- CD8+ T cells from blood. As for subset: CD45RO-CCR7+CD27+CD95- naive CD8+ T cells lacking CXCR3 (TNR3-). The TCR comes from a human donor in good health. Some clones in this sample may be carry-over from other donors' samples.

CDR3 residues: CASSPEGTGADTQYF. The rearrangement links TRBV7-7 to TRBJ2-3; there is no DNA to check the TCRdb D call of TRBD1. This CDR3 has 15 amino acids. The germline gives CDR1 SSHAT, CDR2 FNYEAQ (reference sequence). The entire variable domain, with the rest obtained from reference TRBV7-7 and TRBJ2-3, is as follows: GAGVSQSPRYKVTKRGQDVTLRCDPISSHATLYWYQQALGQGPEFLTYFNYEAQPDKSGLPSDRFSAERPEGSISTLTIQRTEQRDSAMYRCASSPEGTGADTQYFGPGTRLTVL.